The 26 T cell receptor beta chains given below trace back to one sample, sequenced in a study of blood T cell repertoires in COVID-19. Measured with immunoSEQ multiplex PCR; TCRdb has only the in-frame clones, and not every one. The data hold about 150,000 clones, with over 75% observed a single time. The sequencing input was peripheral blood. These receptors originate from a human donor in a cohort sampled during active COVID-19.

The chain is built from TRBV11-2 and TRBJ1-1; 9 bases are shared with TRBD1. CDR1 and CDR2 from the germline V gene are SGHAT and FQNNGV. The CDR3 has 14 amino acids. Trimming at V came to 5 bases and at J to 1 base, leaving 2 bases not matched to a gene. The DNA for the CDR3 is TGTGCCAGCAGCCTGACAGGGGGGAACACTGAAGCTTTCTTT. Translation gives CASSLTGGNTEAFF.

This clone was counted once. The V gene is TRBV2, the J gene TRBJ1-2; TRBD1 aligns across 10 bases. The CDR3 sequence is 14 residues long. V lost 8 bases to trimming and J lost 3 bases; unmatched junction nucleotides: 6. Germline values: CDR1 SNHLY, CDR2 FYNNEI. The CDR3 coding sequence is TGTGCCAGCCGCTGGACAGGGGGTTACTATGGCTACACCTTC. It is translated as CASRWTGGYYGYTF.

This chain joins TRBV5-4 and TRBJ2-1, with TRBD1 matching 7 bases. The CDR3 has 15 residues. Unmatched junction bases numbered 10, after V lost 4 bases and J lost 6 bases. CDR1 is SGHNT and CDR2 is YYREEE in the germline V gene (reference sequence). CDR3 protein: CASSTRDRELNEQFF. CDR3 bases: TGTGCCAGCAGCACCCGGGACAGAGAACTCAATGAGCAGTTCTTC.

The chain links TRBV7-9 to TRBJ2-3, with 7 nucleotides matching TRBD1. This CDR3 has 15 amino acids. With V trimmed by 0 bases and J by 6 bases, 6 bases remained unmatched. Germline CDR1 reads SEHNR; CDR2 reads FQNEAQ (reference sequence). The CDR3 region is CASSLARQGVDTQYF. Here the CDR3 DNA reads TGTGCCAGCAGCTTAGCAAGACAGGGAGTCGATACGCAGTATTTT.

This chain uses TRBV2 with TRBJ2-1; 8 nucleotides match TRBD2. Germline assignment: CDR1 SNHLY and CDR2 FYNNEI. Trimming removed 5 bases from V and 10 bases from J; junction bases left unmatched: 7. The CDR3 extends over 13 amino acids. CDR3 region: CASSLVREGEQFF. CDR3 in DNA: TGTGCCAGCAGTCTGGTCCGGGAGGGAGAGCAGTTCTTC. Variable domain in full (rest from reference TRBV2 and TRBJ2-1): EPEVTQTPSHQVTQMGQEVILRCVPISNHLYFYWYRQILGQKVEFLVSFYNNEISEKSEIFDDQFSVERPDGSNFTLKIRSTKLEDSAMYFCASSLVREGEQFFGPGTRLTVL.

CDR3 DNA sequence: TGTGCCAGTAGTGAATCGGCGGGAGGTGTTACAGATACGCAGTATTTT. Protein product: CASSESAGGVTDTQYF. The chain joins TRBV19 to TRBJ2-3, with TRBD2 identical over 8 bases. The CDR3 has 16 amino acids. Germline values: CDR1 LNHDA, CDR2 SQIVND (reference sequence). Trimming cost V 5 bases and J 3 bases; bases outside gene matches: 10.

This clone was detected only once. CDR3 residues: CASRYLGDTNQPQHF. The CDR3 region has the DNA TGTGCCAGCAGGTACCTAGGGGACACAAATCAGCCCCAGCATTTT. The chain carries TRBV2 and TRBJ1-5; TRBD1 might be the D (6 bases). Trimming left V 6 bases short and J 4 bases short, with 16 bases between. The CDR3 consists of 15 residues. Germline V gene sequence: CDR1 SNHLY, CDR2 FYNNEI. Together with reference TRBV2 and TRBJ1-5, the CDR3 gives the full variable domain: EPEVTQTPSHQVTQMGQEVILRCVPISNHLYFYWYRQILGQKVEFLVSFYNNEISEKSEIFDDQFSVERPDGSNFTLKIRSTKLEDSAMYFCASRYLGDTNQPQHFGDGTRLSIL.

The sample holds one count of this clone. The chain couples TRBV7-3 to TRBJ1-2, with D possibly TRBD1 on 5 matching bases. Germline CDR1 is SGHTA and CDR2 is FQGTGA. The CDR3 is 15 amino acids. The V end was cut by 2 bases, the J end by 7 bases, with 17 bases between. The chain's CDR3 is CASSLLPSGVGGYTF. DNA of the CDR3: TGTGCCAGCAGCTTACTACCGTCGGGGGTTGGTGGCTACACCTTC.

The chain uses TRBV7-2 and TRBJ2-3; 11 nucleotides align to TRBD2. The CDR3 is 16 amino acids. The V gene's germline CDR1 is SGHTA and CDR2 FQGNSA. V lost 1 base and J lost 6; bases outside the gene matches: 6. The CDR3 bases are TGTGCCAGCAGCTTAGGAACTAGCGGGGGACAGGATACGCAGTATTTT. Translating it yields CASSLGTSGGQDTQYF.

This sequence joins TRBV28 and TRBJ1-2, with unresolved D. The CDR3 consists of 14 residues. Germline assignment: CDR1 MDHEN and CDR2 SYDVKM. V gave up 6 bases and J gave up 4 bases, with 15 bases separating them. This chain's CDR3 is CASSPTGGLYGYTF. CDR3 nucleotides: TGTGCCAGCAGCCCTACCGGCGGTCTCTATGGCTACACCTTC.

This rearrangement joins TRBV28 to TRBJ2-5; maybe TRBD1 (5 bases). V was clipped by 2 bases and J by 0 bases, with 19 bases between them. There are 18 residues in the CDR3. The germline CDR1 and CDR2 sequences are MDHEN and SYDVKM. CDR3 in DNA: TGTGCCAGCAGTTTAACCGCCGGAGTCAGACAGTACCAAGAGACCCAGTACTTC. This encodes CASSLTAGVRQYQETQYF.

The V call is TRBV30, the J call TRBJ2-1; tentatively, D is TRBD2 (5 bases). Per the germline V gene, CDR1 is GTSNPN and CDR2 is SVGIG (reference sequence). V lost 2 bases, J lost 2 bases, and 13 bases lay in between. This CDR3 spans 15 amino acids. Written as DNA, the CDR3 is TGTGCCTGGAGTAGGTCAGGAGGAGCCTACAATGAGCAGTTCTTC. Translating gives CAWSRSGGAYNEQFF.

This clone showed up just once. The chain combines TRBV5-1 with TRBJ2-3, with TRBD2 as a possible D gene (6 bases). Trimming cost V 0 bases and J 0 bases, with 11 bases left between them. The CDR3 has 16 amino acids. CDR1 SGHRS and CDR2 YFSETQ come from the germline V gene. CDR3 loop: CASSLGGDPSTDTQYF. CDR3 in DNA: TGCGCCAGCAGCTTGGGGGGGGACCCTAGCACAGATACGCAGTATTTT.

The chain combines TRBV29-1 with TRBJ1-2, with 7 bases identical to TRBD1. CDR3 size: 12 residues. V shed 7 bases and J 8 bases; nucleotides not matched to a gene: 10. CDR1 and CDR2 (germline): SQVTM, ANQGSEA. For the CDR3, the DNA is TGCAGCGCGGAAAGACAGGGATGGGGCTACACCTTC. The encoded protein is CSAERQGWGYTF.

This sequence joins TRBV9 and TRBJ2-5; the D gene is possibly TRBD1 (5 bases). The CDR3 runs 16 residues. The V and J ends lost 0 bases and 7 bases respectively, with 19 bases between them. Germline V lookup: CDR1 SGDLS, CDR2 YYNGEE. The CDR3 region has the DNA TGTGCCAGCAGCGTAGGCGCAGACAGTAGAATCTTGACCCAGTACTTC. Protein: CASSVGADSRILTQYF.

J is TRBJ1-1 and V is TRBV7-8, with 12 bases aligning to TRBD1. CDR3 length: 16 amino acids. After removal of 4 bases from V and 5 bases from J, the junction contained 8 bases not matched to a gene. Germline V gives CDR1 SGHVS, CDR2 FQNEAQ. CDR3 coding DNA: TGTGCCAGCAGCTCCCCGGGACAGGGGGCGCTAACTGAAGCTTTCTTT. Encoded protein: CASSSPGQGALTEAFF.

The CDR3 reads CASSLGTGRRTEAFF. CDR3 nucleotides: TGTGCCAGCAGCTTAGGGACAGGGCGGAGAACTGAAGCTTTCTTT. The chain employs TRBV7-2 and TRBJ1-1; TRBD1 matches at 8 bases. From germline, CDR1 is SGHTA and CDR2 FQGNSA. The junction had 6 bases not matched to a gene; V was cut back by 1 base and J by 5 bases. The CDR3 sequence is 15 residues long.

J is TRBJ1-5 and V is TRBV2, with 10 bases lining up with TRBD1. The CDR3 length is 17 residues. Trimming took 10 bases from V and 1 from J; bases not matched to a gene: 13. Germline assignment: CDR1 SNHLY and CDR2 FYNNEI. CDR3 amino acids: CATRGGTGDTSNQPQHF. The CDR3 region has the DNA TGTGCCACCCGAGGGGGGACAGGGGATACGAGCAATCAGCCCCAGCATTTT.

The CDR3 spells CASTPGTGKMWGYTF. The CDR3 nucleotides read TGTGCCAGTACCCCAGGGACAGGGAAGATGTGGGGCTACACCTTC. The chain uses TRBV19 and TRBJ1-2, with 9 nucleotides matching TRBD1. V gave up 7 bases and J gave up 8 bases; unmatched junction bases: 14. CDR1 LNHDA and CDR2 SQIVND come from the germline V gene (reference sequence). This CDR3 region has 15 residues.

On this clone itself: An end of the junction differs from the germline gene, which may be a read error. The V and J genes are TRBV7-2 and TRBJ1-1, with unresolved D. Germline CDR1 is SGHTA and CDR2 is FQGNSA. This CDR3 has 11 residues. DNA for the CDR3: TGTGCCAGCAGCGCCAAGACTAACCTCCTCTTT. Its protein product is CASSAKTNLLF.

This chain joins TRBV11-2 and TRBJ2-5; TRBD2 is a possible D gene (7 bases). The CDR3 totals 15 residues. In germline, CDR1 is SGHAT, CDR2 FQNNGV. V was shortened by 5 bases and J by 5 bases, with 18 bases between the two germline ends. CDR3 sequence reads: CASSPDGGGAETQYF. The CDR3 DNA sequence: TGTGCCAGCAGCCCCGATGGGGGGGGCGCGGAGACCCAGTACTTC.

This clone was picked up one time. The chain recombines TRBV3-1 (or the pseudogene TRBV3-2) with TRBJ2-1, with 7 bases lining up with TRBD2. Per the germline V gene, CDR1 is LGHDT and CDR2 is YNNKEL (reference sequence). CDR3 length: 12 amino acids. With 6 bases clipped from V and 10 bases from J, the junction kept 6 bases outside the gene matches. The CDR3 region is CASRSGGEEQFF. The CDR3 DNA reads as TGTGCCAGCAGGTCGGGAGGAGAGGAGCAGTTCTTC.

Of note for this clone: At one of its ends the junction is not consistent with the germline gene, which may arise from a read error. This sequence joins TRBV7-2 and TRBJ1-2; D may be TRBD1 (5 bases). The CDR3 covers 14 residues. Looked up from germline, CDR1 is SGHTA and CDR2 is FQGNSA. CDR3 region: CASSGGDGNFGYTF. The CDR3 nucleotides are TGTGCCAGCAGCGGGGGGGACGGGAACTTTGGCTACACCTTC.

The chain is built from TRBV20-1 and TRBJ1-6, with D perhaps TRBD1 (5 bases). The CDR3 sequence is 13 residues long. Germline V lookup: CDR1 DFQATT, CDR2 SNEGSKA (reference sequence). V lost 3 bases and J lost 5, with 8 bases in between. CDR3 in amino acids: CSASSGNNSPLHF. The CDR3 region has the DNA TGCAGTGCTAGTTCAGGGAATAATTCACCCCTCCACTTT.

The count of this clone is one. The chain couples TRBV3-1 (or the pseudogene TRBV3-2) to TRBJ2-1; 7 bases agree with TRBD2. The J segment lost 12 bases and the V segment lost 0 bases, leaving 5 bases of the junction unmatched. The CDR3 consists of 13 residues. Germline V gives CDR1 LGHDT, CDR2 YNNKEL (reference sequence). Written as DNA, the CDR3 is TGTGCCAGCAGCCAAGAAGCGCGGGGGACGCAGTTCTTC. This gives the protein CASSQEARGTQFF.

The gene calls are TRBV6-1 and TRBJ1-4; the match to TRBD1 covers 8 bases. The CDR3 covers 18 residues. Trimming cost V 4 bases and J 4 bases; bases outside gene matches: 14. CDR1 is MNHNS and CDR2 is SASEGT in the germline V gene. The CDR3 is CASSGRQGSPGFNEKLFF. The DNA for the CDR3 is TGTGCCAGCAGTGGCAGACAGGGGTCGCCGGGGTTTAATGAAAAACTGTTTTTT.